A single TCR beta chain is shown here with its context. Its specificity is not known. This entry belongs to a study of cytomegalovirus exposure and HLA in healthy donors. About the study: Tens of millions of unique TCR sequences came from HLA-typed donors in an early release.

Study-level points and caveats: Most subjects' HLA-A and HLA-B alleles were reportedly predicted from TCR beta sequences. Most TCR sequences showed up rarely, but some public TCRs showed up in many donors.

This CDR3 spans 14 amino acids. The V gene's germline CDR1 is SGDLS and CDR2 YYNGEE. With V trimmed by 3 bases and J by 5 bases, 6 bases remained unmatched. PCR involved 60 Vbeta and 13 Jbeta primers. Measured with immunoSEQ multiplex PCR; TCRdb has only the in-frame clones, and not every one. The profile shows around 130,000 clones, 65% to 80% of them singletons. Sequencing input: PBMCs. The TCR was taken from a human donor in good health. The chain joins TRBV9 to TRBJ2-7; 9 bases align to TRBD1. DNA for the CDR3: TGTGCCAGCAGCGCGACAGGGGGGGCCCACGAGCAGTACTTC. This gives the protein CASSATGGAHEQYF.